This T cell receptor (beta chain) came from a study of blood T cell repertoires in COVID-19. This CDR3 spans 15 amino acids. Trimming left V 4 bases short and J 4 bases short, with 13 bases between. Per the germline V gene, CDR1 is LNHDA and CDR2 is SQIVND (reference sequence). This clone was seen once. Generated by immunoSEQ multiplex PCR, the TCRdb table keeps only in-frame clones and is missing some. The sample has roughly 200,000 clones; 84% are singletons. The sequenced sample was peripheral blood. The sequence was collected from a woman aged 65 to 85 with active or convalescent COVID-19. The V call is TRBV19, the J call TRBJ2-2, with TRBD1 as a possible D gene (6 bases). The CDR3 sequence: CASSNPGQLTGELFF. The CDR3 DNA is TGTGCCAGTAGTAACCCGGGACAACTCACCGGGGAGCTGTTTTTT. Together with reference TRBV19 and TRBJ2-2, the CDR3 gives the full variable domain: DGGITQSPKYLFRKEGQNVTLSCEQNLNHDAMYWYRQDPGQGLRLIYYSQIVNDFQKGDIAEGYSVSREKKESFPLTVTSAQKNPTAFYLCASSNPGQLTGELFFGEGSRLTVL.